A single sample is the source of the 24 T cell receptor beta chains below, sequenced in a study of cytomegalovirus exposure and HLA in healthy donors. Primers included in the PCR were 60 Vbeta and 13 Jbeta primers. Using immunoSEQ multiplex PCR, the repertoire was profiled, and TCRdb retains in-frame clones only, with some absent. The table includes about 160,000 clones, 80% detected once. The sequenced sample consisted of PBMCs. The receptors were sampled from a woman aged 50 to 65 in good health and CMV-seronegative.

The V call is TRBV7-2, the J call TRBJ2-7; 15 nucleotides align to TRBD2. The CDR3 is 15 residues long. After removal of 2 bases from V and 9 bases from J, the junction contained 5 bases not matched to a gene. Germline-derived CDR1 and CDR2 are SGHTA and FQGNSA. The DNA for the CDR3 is TGTGCCAGCAGCTTACTCGGGACTAGCGGGGGGTCGCAGTACTTC. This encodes CASSLLGTSGGSQYF. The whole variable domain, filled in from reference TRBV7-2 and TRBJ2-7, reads GAGVSQSPSNKVTEKGKDVELRCDPISGHTALYWYRQSLGQGLEFLIYFQGNSAPDKSGLPSDRFSAERTGGSVSTLTIQRTQQEDSAVYLCASSLLGTSGGSQYFGPGTRLTVT.

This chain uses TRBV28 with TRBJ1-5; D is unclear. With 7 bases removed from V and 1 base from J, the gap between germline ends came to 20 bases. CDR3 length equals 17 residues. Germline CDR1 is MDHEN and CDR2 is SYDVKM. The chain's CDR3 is CASTISPGSSSNQPQHF. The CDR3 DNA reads TGTGCCAGCACCATTAGCCCTGGGTCGTCGAGCAATCAGCCCCAGCATTTT.

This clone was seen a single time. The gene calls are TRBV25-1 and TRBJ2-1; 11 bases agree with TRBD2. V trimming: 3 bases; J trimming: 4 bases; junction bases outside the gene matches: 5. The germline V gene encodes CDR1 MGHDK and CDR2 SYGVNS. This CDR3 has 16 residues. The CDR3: CASSDTGTSGYNEQFF. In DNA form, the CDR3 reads TGTGCCAGCAGTGATACCGGGACTAGCGGTTACAATGAGCAGTTCTTC.

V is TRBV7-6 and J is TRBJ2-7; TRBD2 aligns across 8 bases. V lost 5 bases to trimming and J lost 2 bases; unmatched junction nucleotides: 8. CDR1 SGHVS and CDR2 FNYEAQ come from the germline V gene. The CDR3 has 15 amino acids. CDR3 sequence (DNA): TGTGCCAGCAGCCCCGAGTCTAGCGGGCCCTACGAGCAGTACTTC. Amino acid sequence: CASSPESSGPYEQYF.

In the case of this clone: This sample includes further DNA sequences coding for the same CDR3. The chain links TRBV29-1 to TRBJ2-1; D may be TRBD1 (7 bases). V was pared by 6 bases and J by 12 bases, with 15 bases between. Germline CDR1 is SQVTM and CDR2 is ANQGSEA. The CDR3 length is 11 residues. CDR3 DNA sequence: TGCAGCGTAGGGCGGGACAGCCTGCAGTTCTTC. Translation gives CSVGRDSLQFF.

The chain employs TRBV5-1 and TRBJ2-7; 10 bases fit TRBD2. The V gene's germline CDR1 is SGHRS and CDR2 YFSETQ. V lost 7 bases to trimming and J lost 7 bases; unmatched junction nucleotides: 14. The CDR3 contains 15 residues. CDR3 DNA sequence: TGCGCCAGCTCTTGGTTGGCTAGCGGGAGCGAGGAGCAGTACTTC. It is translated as CASSWLASGSEEQYF.

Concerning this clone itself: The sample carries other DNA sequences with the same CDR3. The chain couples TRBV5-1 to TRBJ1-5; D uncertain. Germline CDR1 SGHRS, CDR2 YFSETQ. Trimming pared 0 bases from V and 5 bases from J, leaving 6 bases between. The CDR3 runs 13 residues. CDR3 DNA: TGCGCCAGCAGCTTGGGCCTAGATCAGCCCCAGCATTTT. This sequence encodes CASSLGLDQPQHF. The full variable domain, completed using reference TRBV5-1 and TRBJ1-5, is KAGVTQTPRYLIKTRGQQVTLSCSPISGHRSVSWYQQTPGQGLQFLFEYFSETQRNKGNFPGRFSGRQFSNSRSEMNVSTLELGDSALYLCASSLGLDQPQHFGDGTRLSIL.

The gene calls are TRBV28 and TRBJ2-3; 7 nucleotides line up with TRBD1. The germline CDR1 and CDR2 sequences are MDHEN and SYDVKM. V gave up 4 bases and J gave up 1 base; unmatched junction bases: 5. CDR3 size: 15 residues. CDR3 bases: TGTGCCAGCAGTTCTCCCGGGACAGGCACAGATACGCAGTATTTT. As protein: CASSSPGTGTDTQYF.

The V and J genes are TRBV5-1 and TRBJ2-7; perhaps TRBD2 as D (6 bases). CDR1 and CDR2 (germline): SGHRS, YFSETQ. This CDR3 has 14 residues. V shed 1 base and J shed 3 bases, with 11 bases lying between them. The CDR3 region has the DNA TGCGCCAGCAGCTTGAGCGGGCCTGGCTACGAGCAGTACTTC. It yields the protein CASSLSGPGYEQYF.

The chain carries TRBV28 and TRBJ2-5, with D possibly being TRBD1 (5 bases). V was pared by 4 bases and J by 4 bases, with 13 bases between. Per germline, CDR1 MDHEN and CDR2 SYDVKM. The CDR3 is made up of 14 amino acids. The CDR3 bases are TGTGCCAGCAGTTCCCCCAGGGAAGGAGAGACCCAGTACTTC. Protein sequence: CASSSPREGETQYF.

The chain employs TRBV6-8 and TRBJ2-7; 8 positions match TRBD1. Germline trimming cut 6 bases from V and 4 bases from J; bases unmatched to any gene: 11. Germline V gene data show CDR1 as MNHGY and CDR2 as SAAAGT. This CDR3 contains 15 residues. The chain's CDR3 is CASSCRTGCVYEQYF. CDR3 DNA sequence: TGTGCCAGCAGCTGCCGGACAGGGTGTGTGTACGAGCAGTACTTC.

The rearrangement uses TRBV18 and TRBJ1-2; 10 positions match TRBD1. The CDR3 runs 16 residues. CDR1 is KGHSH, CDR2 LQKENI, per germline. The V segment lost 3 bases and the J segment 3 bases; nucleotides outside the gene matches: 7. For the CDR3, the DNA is TGTGCCAGCTCACCGACCTTGGGACAGGGGTACTATGGCTACACCTTC. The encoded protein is CASSPTLGQGYYGYTF.

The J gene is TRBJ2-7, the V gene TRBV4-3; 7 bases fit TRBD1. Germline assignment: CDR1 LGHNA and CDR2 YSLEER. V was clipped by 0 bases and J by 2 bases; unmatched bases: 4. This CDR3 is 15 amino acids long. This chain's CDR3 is CASSQERQGPYEQYF. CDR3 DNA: TGCGCCAGCAGCCAAGAGAGACAGGGACCCTACGAGCAGTACTTC.

The CDR3 is CASSQERTSGSGADTQYF. In DNA, the CDR3 is TGTGCCAGCAGCCAAGAACGGACTAGCGGGAGTGGGGCAGATACGCAGTATTTT. The V and J genes are TRBV14 and TRBJ2-3, with 13 positions matching TRBD2. There are 18 residues in the CDR3. CDR1 and CDR2 (germline): SGHDN, FVKESK. The J segment lost 4 bases and the V segment lost 0 bases, leaving 7 bases of the junction unmatched.

Written as DNA, the CDR3 is TGTGCCAGCAGCGTAGCAGGGGTGGGGGACCCCCTTACCGGGGAGCTGTTTTTT. It is translated as CASSVAGVGDPLTGELFF. V usage is TRBV9 and J usage is TRBJ2-2; TRBD1 might be the D (6 bases). Germline-derived CDR1 and CDR2 are SGDLS and YYNGEE. The V end lost 0 bases, the J end lost 5 bases, and 20 bases lay between the germline ends. This CDR3 spans 18 amino acids.

CDR3 DNA sequence: TGTGCCAGCAGCCTTGGGACTAGCTCTGGAAACACCATATATTTT. Translating gives CASSLGTSSGNTIYF. J is TRBJ1-3 and V is TRBV7-9, with D perhaps matching TRBD1 (5 bases). The V and J ends lost 5 bases and 0 bases respectively, with 11 bases between them. Germline V gives CDR1 SEHNR, CDR2 FQNEAQ (reference sequence). This CDR3 contains 15 residues. The variable domain in full, completed from reference TRBV7-9 and TRBJ1-3, reads DTGVSQNPRHKITKRGQNVTFRCDPISEHNRLYWYRQTLGQGPEFLTYFQNEAQLEKSRLLSDRFSAERPKGSFSTLEIQRTEQGDSAMYLCASSLGTSSGNTIYFGEGSWLTVV.

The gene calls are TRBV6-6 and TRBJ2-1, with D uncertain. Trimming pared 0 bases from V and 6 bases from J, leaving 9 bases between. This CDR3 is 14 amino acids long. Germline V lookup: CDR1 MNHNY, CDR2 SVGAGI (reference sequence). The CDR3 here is CASSYSAGSNEQFF. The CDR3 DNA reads TGTGCCAGCAGTTACTCCGCAGGTTCCAATGAGCAGTTCTTC.

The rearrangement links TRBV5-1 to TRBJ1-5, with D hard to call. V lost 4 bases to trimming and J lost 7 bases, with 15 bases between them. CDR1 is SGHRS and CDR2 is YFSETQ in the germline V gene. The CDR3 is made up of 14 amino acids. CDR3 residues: CASSPGEGRQPQHF. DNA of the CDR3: TGCGCCAGCAGCCCAGGTGAGGGTCGGCAGCCCCAGCATTTT.

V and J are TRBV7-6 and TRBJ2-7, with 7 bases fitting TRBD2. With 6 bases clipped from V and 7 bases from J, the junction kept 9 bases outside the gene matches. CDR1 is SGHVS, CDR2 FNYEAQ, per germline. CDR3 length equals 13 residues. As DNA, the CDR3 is TGTGCCAGCAGAGGGCCTAGCGGAGGGGAGCAGTACTTC. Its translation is CASRGPSGGEQYF.

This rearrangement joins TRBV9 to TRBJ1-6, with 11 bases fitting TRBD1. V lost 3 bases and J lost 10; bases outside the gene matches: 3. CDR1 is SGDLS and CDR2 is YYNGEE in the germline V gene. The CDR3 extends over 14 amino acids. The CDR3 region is CASSGGTGGSPLHF. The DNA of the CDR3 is TGTGCCAGCAGCGGAGGGACAGGGGGATCACCCCTCCACTTT.

The CDR3 protein is CASSSRGFTDTQYF. The CDR3 DNA is TGTGCCAGCAGCTCTAGGGGTTTCACAGATACGCAGTATTTT. V is TRBV4-2 and J is TRBJ2-3; D is perhaps TRBD1 (5 bases). The CDR3 contains 14 residues. V was trimmed by 5 bases and J by 2 bases, leaving 11 bases between them. CDR1 and CDR2 from the germline V gene are LGHNA and YNFKEQ.

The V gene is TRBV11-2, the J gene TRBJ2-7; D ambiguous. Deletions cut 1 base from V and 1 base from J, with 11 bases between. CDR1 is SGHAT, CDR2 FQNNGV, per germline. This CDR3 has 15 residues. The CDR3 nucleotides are TGTGCCAGCAGCTTAGTCGGTGCCTCATCCTACGAGCAGTACTTC. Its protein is CASSLVGASSYEQYF.

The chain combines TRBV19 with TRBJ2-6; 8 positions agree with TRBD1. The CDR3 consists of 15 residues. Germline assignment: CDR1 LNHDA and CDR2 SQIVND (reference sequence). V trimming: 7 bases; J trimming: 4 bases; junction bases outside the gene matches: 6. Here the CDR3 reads CASTDQGAGANVLTF. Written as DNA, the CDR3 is TGTGCCAGTACCGACCAGGGGGCCGGGGCCAACGTCCTGACTTTC.

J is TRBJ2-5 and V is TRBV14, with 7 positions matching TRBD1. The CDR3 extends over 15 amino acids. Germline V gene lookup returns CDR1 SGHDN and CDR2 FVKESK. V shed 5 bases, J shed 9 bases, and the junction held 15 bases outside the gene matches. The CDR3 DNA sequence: TGTGCCAGCAGCGACTTGAGGGCCGGCCAGGGGGCCCAGTACTTC. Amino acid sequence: CASSDLRAGQGAQYF.